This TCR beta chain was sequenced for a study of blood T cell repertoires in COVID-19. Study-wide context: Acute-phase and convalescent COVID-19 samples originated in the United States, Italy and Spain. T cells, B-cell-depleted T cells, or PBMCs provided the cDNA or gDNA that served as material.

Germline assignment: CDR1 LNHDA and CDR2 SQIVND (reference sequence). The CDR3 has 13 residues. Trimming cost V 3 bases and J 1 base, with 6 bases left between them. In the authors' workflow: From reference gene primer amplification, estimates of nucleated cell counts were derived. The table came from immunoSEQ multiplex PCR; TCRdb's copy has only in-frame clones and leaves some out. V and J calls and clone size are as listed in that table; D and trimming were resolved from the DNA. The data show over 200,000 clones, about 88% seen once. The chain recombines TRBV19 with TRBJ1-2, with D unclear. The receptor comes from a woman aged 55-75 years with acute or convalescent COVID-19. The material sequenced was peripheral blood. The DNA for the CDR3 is TGTGCCAGTAGTATTGCAGTTAACTATGGCTACACCTTC. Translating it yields CASSIAVNYGYTF.